These 32 T cell receptor beta chains were sequenced from one sample in a study of memory CD4+ T cells and cytomegalovirus serostatus. Profiled with immunoSEQ multiplex PCR; TCRdb holds only in-frame clones, not every one. The table lists tens of thousands of clones, 70% to 80% of them singletons, with about 2.6% in the top ten. The sort gate was single viable CD3+CD4+CD8-CD45RO+ cells for memory CD4+ T cells. The sample consisted of memory CD4+ T cells from blood. The receptor source for this set is an adult in good health and CMV-seropositive.

This clone is a singleton in its sample. The chain recombines TRBV28 with TRBJ1-1; D unresolved. The V end was cut by 8 bases, the J end by 1 base, with 8 bases between. This CDR3 is built from 12 residues. The germline V gene has CDR1 MDHEN and CDR2 SYDVKM. Written as DNA, the CDR3 is TGTGCCAGCGGACCGCAGAACACTGAAGCTTTCTTT. Its translation: CASGPQNTEAFF.

The chain has TRBV2 and TRBJ2-1; D tentatively fits TRBD1 or TRBD2 (5 bases each). V dropped 6 bases and J dropped 6 bases, with 9 bases sitting between them. CDR3 length: 12 amino acids. Germline V gives CDR1 SNHLY, CDR2 FYNNEI. The CDR3 sequence: CASRRDPNEQFF. The CDR3 DNA sequence: TGTGCCAGCAGGAGGGACCCCAATGAGCAGTTCTTC.

V is TRBV29-1 and J is TRBJ2-5; the match to TRBD2 covers 16 bases. Trimming at V came to 5 bases and at J to 5 bases, leaving 5 bases not matched to a gene. Per germline, CDR1 SQVTM and CDR2 ANQGSEA. The CDR3 runs to 15 residues. Here the CDR3 DNA reads TGCAGCGTTCGTCCGGGACTAGCGGGGGGGGAGACCCAGTACTTC. Translation gives CSVRPGLAGGETQYF.

This clone was recorded only once. The chain recombines TRBV10-2 with TRBJ2-1, with a weak D call TRBD2 (6 bases). This CDR3 spans 17 amino acids. Germline V lookup: CDR1 WSHSY, CDR2 SAAADI. Trimming left V 4 bases short and J 0 bases short, with 16 bases between. CDR3: CASSALVMGGSYNEQFF. The CDR3, as DNA: TGCGCCAGCAGTGCCCTAGTTATGGGGGGCTCCTACAATGAGCAGTTCTTC.

This clone was seen more than once but under ten times. This chain uses TRBV29-1 with TRBJ2-1, with D perhaps TRBD1 or TRBD2 (5 bases each). The V and J ends lost 7 bases and 12 bases respectively, with 13 bases between them. The germline gives CDR1 SQVTM, CDR2 ANQGSEA. The CDR3 spans 10 residues. Here the CDR3 reads CSASRGGQFF. Written as DNA, the CDR3 is TGCAGCGCATCCCGGGGCGGGCAGTTCTTC.

The chain carries TRBV6-1 and TRBJ1-3, with D possibly being TRBD1 (5 bases). Trimming shortened V by 3 bases and J by 0 bases, and 6 bases separated the two germline ends. CDR1 and CDR2 from the germline V gene are MNHNS and SASEGT. The CDR3 has 14 residues. In nucleotides, the CDR3 is TGTGCCAGCAGTGACAGGGCCTCTGGAAACACCATATATTTT. Amino acid sequence: CASSDRASGNTIYF.

This chain uses TRBV2 with TRBJ2-5, with D uncertain. The CDR3 is 13 residues long. Germline loops: CDR1 SNHLY, CDR2 FYNNEI. Trimming pared 11 bases from V and 5 bases from J, leaving 18 bases between. CDR3 amino acids: CAGSPSVRETQYF. CDR3 coding DNA: TGTGCCGGCTCCCCCTCGGTGAGGGAGACCCAGTACTTC. The full variable domain, its missing parts supplied by reference TRBV2 and TRBJ2-5, is EPEVTQTPSHQVTQMGQEVILRCVPISNHLYFYWYRQILGQKVEFLVSFYNNEISEKSEIFDDQFSVERPDGSNFTLKIRSTKLEDSAMYFCAGSPSVRETQYFGPGTRLLVL.

The chain joins TRBV28 to TRBJ2-1, with 7 bases lining up with TRBD2. The ends lost 2 bases at V and 4 bases at J; junction bases unmatched: 2. Germline V gene data show CDR1 as MDHEN and CDR2 as SYDVKM. The CDR3 totals 14 residues. The CDR3 region has the DNA TGTGCCAGCAGTTTAGAAGCGGGGTACAATGAGCAGTTCTTC. It yields the protein CASSLEAGYNEQFF. The whole variable domain, filled in from reference TRBV28 and TRBJ2-1, reads DVKVTQSSRYLVKRTGEKVFLECVQDMDHENMFWYRQDPGLGLRLIYFSYDVKMKEKGDIPEGYSVSREKKERFSLILESASTNQTSMYLCASSLEAGYNEQFFGPGTRLTVL.

The genes are TRBV18 and TRBJ1-1; no clear D gene. This CDR3 has 14 residues. CDR1 is KGHSH, CDR2 LQKENI, per germline. V was cut by 2 bases and J by 0 bases, with 7 bases left in between. In nucleotides, the CDR3 is TGTGCCAGCTCACCATTCGACTTGAACACTGAAGCTTTCTTT. As protein: CASSPFDLNTEAFF.

This sequence joins TRBV19 and TRBJ1-2; a possible D gene is TRBD1 (5 bases). The CDR3 contains 15 residues. V lost 6 bases and J 5 bases, leaving 19 bases between the germline ends. CDR1 and CDR2 (germline): LNHDA, SQIVND (reference sequence). The CDR3 loop reads CASSEPRGRTYGYTF. The CDR3 DNA is TGTGCCAGTAGCGAACCCCGGGGCAGAACTTATGGCTACACCTTC.

The genes are TRBV9 and TRBJ1-3; no clear D gene. CDR1 and CDR2 (germline): SGDLS, YYNGEE. The CDR3 contains 14 residues. The ends were cut back, 0 bases at V and 5 bases at J, with 9 bases in the middle. The CDR3 region is CASSVEPARNTIYF. CDR3 DNA sequence: TGTGCCAGCAGCGTAGAGCCAGCTAGAAACACCATATATTTT.

This chain links TRBV20-1 with TRBJ1-2, with unresolved D. CDR1 and CDR2 from the germline V gene are DFQATT and SNEGSKA (reference sequence). V was shortened by 2 bases and J by 6 bases, with 7 bases between the two germline ends. The CDR3 loop spans 11 amino acids. For the CDR3, the DNA is TGCAGTGCTAGAATGTGGGATGGCTACACCTTC. Encoded protein: CSARMWDGYTF.

This sequence joins TRBV4-1 and TRBJ1-1, with D perhaps matching TRBD1 (6 bases). With 4 bases removed from V and 0 bases from J, the gap between germline ends came to 15 bases. The CDR3 has 16 amino acids. In germline, CDR1 is MGHRA, CDR2 YSYEKL. As DNA, the CDR3 is TGCGCCAGCAGCCGCTCCCAGGGGCAGCTGAACACTGAAGCTTTCTTT. Translation gives CASSRSQGQLNTEAFF.

The chain has TRBV15 and TRBJ1-1, with TRBD1 as a possible D gene (5 bases). Trimming shortened V by 1 base and J by 11 bases, and 17 bases separated the two germline ends. The CDR3 loop spans 14 amino acids. CDR1 and CDR2 (germline): LNHNV, YYDKDF (reference sequence). CDR3 bases: TGTGCCACCAGCAGAGGCTCGCCGGGGGACCCGGCTTTCTTT. It encodes CATSRGSPGDPAFF.

The rearrangement joins TRBV6-6 to TRBJ1-4; 7 bases are a match to TRBD1. There are 14 residues in the CDR3. Losses at the gene ends were 7 bases for V and 5 bases for J; bases not matched to a gene: 7. The germline V gene has CDR1 MNHNY and CDR2 SVGAGI (reference sequence). In DNA form, the CDR3 reads TGTGCCAGCACCGGACAGGTCAACAATGAAAAACTGTTTTTT. This translates into CASTGQVNNEKLFF.

The chain joins TRBV18 to TRBJ2-5, with no clear D. Germline CDR1 and CDR2: KGHSH and LQKENI. Trimming left V 2 bases short and J 4 bases short, with 8 bases between. The CDR3 has 13 amino acids. The CDR3 nucleotides are TGTGCCAGCTCACCAGGTGCCTCAGAGACCCAGTACTTC. This sequence encodes CASSPGASETQYF.

The chain links TRBV30 to TRBJ2-2, with 8 bases that match TRBD2. V lost 5 bases to trimming and J lost 5 bases; unmatched junction nucleotides: 10. Germline V gene sequence: CDR1 GTSNPN, CDR2 SVGIG (reference sequence). The CDR3 extends over 15 amino acids. Written as DNA, the CDR3 is TGTGCCTGGGGTTTTCCAGCGGGAGCGACCGGGGAGCTGTTTTTT. Its translation: CAWGFPAGATGELFF.

The V call is TRBV19, the J call TRBJ2-7; D uncertain. This CDR3 spans 13 amino acids. Trimming took 0 bases from V and 3 from J, leaving 6 bases between them. Germline CDR1 is LNHDA and CDR2 is SQIVND (reference sequence). CDR3 region: CASSIEPHYEQYF. The CDR3 coding sequence is TGTGCCAGTAGTATAGAACCCCACTACGAGCAGTACTTC.

The V call is TRBV2, the J call TRBJ2-7; TRBD1 aligns across 7 bases. The germline V gene encodes CDR1 SNHLY and CDR2 FYNNEI. The CDR3 is 13 residues long. V gave up 5 bases and J gave up 4 bases; unmatched junction bases: 5. The CDR3 region has the DNA TGTGCCAGCAGTTCCGGGACAGAGTACGAGCAGTACTTC. Its translation is CASSSGTEYEQYF.

The CDR3 reads CASSLGAGFTGELFF. The CDR3 region has the DNA TGTGCCAGCAGCTTGGGGGCCGGCTTCACCGGGGAGCTGTTTTTT. V gene TRBV7-9 combines with J gene TRBJ2-2; TRBD1 might be the D (6 bases). CDR3 length: 15 amino acids. CDR1 and CDR2 (germline): SEHNR, FQNEAQ (reference sequence). Trimming stripped 3 bases from V and 4 bases from J, with 12 bases between. The full variable domain, completed using reference TRBV7-9 and TRBJ2-2, is DTGVSQNPRHKITKRGQNVTFRCDPISEHNRLYWYRQTLGQGPEFLTYFQNEAQLEKSRLLSDRFSAERPKGSFSTLEIQRTEQGDSAMYLCASSLGAGFTGELFFGEGSRLTVL.

The chain combines TRBV30 with TRBJ2-7, with D hard to call. With 2 bases removed from V and 7 bases from J, the gap between germline ends came to 15 bases. Germline CDR1 reads GTSNPN; CDR2 reads SVGIG (reference sequence). CDR3 length equals 13 residues. CDR3 DNA sequence: TGTGCCTGGAGTAAGACTGATGCGATAGAGCAGTACTTC. It translates to CAWSKTDAIEQYF.

The CDR3 nucleotides read TGCGCCAGCAGCGGACAGGATTCTAGCACAGATACGCAGTATTTT. Amino acids: CASSGQDSSTDTQYF. The chain combines TRBV5-1 with TRBJ2-3; 7 nucleotides line up with TRBD1. The CDR3 runs 15 residues. In germline, CDR1 is SGHRS, CDR2 YFSETQ. V was pared by 4 bases and J by 0 bases, with 5 bases of the junction left unmatched.

The chain combines TRBV7-2 with TRBJ2-3; TRBD2 is a possible D gene (6 bases). This CDR3 region has 15 residues. Between the trimmed V and J ends, which lost 1 base and 6 bases, there was a span of 14 bases. Germline V lookup: CDR1 SGHTA, CDR2 FQGNSA. CDR3 sequence reads: CASSLVTSSRDTQYF. CDR3 bases: TGTGCCAGCAGCTTAGTGACTAGTTCAAGGGATACGCAGTATTTT.

The chain carries TRBV7-8 and TRBJ2-5, with a weak D call TRBD1 (6 bases). V was pared by 4 bases and J by 3 bases, with 15 bases between. The CDR3 sequence is 15 residues long. CDR1 is SGHVS and CDR2 is FQNEAQ in the germline V gene. This CDR3 reads CASSSWGRSEETQYF. The DNA of the CDR3 is TGTGCCAGCAGCTCATGGGGGCGTTCGGAAGAGACCCAGTACTTC.

The chain joins TRBV10-2 to TRBJ1-2, with 11 bases lining up with TRBD1. The V gene's germline CDR1 is WSHSY and CDR2 SAAADI. V dropped 2 bases and J dropped 4; count of bases not matched to a gene: 3. This CDR3 is 15 amino acids long. CDR3 DNA sequence: TGCGCCAGCAGTGAGGGGACAGGGGGTGGCTATGGCTACACCTTC. It specifies CASSEGTGGGYGYTF.

In its sample, this clone was seen a few times. The rearrangement joins TRBV11-2 to TRBJ1-4; 7 bases agree with TRBD1. CDR3 length: 15 residues. The junction had 8 bases not matched to a gene; V was cut back by 4 bases and J by 6 bases. CDR1 SGHAT and CDR2 FQNNGV come from the germline V gene. The CDR3 region has the DNA TGTGCCAGCAGCTCGTCCGGGACAGCTCATGAAAAACTGTTTTTT. Amino acid sequence: CASSSSGTAHEKLFF. Looking up the rest from reference TRBV11-2 and TRBJ1-4 gives the full variable domain: EAGVAQSPRYKIIEKRQSVAFWCNPISGHATLYWYQQILGQGPKLLIQFQNNGVVDDSQLPKDRFSAERLKGVDSTLKIQPAKLEDSAVYLCASSSSGTAHEKLFFGSGTQLSVL.

This sequence joins TRBV30 and TRBJ1-1; 7 bases map to TRBD1. From germline, CDR1 is GTSNPN and CDR2 SVGIG (reference sequence). This CDR3 is 15 amino acids long. J lost 1 base, V lost 2 bases, and 7 bases had no gene match. CDR3 sequence (DNA): TGTGCCTGGAGTTGGTGGGACAGCAAGAACACTGAAGCTTTCTTT. It yields the protein CAWSWWDSKNTEAFF.

V usage is TRBV28 and J usage is TRBJ2-7, with D perhaps matching TRBD2 (6 bases). Germline V lookup: CDR1 MDHEN, CDR2 SYDVKM. This CDR3 is 16 amino acids long. Trimming removed 5 bases at V and 7 bases at J, with 24 bases between. The CDR3 spells CASSLGTSTLFQEQYF. CDR3 nucleotide sequence: TGTGCCAGCAGTCTCGGGACTTCCACCCTCTTTCAAGAGCAGTACTTC.

The count of this clone is one. The chain couples TRBV7-2 to TRBJ2-2, with TRBD2 matching over 8 bases. The CDR3 is 13 residues long. Trimming at V came to 10 bases and at J to 5 bases, leaving 6 bases not matched to a gene. Germline CDR1 and CDR2: SGHTA and FQGNSA. The CDR3 nucleotides read TGTGCCATCGGGACTAGTAGTACCGGGGAGCTGTTTTTT. Amino acids: CAIGTSSTGELFF.

The chain couples TRBV7-9 to TRBJ2-2; D is unresolved. The germline V and J ends were trimmed by 3 bases and 1 base, with 9 bases remaining between them. Germline CDR1 is SEHNR and CDR2 is FQNEAQ (reference sequence). The CDR3 runs 15 residues. The CDR3 DNA is TGTGCCAGCAGCTTCTCCAGCGTGAACACCGGGGAGCTGTTTTTT. Its protein is CASSFSSVNTGELFF.

The chain employs TRBV7-8 and TRBJ2-7; TRBD2 aligns across 9 bases. CDR1 SGHVS and CDR2 FQNEAQ come from the germline V gene. V lost 1 base, J lost 3 bases, and 7 bases stayed unmatched. There are 16 residues in the CDR3. The CDR3 DNA is TGTGCCAGCAGCTTAGACGGTAGCGGGAGTTTCTACGAGCAGTACTTC. Protein sequence: CASSLDGSGSFYEQYF.

This chain links TRBV29-1 with TRBJ2-5; no reliable D call. The CDR3 is 11 amino acids. Germline lookup yields CDR1 SQVTM and CDR2 ANQGSEA. Trimming removed 2 bases from V and 4 bases from J, with 5 bases in between. The CDR3 DNA reads TGCAGCGTTGAACTAAGAGAGACCCAGTACTTC. It translates to CSVELRETQYF.